A selection of T cell receptor beta chains follows, all from one sample in a study of blood T cell repertoires in COVID-19. Only in-frame clones appear in the TCRdb table, and some are missing; sequencing was by immunoSEQ multiplex PCR. Of approximately 360,000 clones detected, around 87% appear once; the ten largest clones hold approximately 1.8%. Sequencing input: PBMCs or T cells enriched from blood (not recorded which). These receptors originate from a man aged 40-49 years in a cohort exposed to, infected with or recovered from COVID-19 (not recorded which). Both conserved end residues are part of each CDR3. D genes are given only for firm matches. Only part of the rows carry a size: once, few, many, or a class if the clone is expanded.

v_gene	d_gene	abundance	j_gene	CDR3aa	CDR3nt
TRBV7-2	TRBD2	NA	TRBJ2-7	CASSLGLRHSGRDHEQYF	TGTGCCAGCAGCTTAGGTTTGCGCCATAGCGGGAGAGACCACGAGCAGTACTTC
TRBV28	NA	NA	TRBJ1-3	CASSIWAAGSGNTIYF	TGTGCCAGCAGTATTTGGGCAGCCGGCTCTGGAAACACCATATATTTT
TRBV27	NA	NA	TRBJ2-1	CASSARVNEQFF	TGTGCCAGCAGCGCCAGGGTGAATGAGCAGTTCTTC
TRBV5-5	TRBD2	NA	TRBJ2-7	CASSLMASGSYEQYF	TGTGCCAGCAGCTTGATGGCTAGCGGGAGTTACGAGCAGTACTTC
TRBV29-1	TRBD2	once	TRBJ2-1	CSVERLAGGDEQFF	TGCAGCGTTGAAAGACTAGCGGGAGGCGATGAGCAGTTCTTC
TRBV11-3	TRBD1	NA	TRBJ2-1	CASSLAGGNEQFF	TGTGCCAGCAGCTTAGCAGGGGGCAATGAGCAGTTCTTC
TRBV2	TRBD1	NA	TRBJ1-2	CASTPGQTNYYGYTF	TGTGCCAGCACTCCGGGACAGACTAATTATTATGGCTACACCTTC
TRBV30	NA	once	TRBJ1-3	CAWTPGSGNTIYF	TGTGCCTGGACACCAGGGTCTGGAAACACCATATATTTT
TRBV5-6	TRBD1	NA	TRBJ2-2	CASRGGGTGSGELFF	TGTGCCAGCAGAGGAGGGGGGACAGGGAGCGGGGAGCTGTTTTTT
TRBV16	NA	few	TRBJ1-1	CASSHKPQGAEAFF	TGTGCCAGCAGCCACAAACCCCAGGGCGCTGAAGCTTTCTTT
TRBV19	TRBD2	NA	TRBJ2-7	CASSSTASGGWTYEQYF	TGTGCCAGTAGTTCCACCGCTAGCGGTGGATGGACCTACGAGCAGTACTTC
TRBV29-1	TRBD1	few	TRBJ2-3	CSVGSGTGYWGTDTQYF	TGCAGCGTTGGGTCCGGGACAGGGTATTGGGGCACAGATACGCAGTATTTT
TRBV28	NA	NA	TRBJ1-1	CASSFSRVMNTEAFF	TGTGCCAGCAGTTTTTCCAGGGTCATGAACACTGAAGCTTTCTTT
TRBV27	TRBD2	NA	TRBJ2-1	CASSEGAGGSYNEQFF	TGTGCCAGCAGTGAGGGAGCGGGAGGCTCCTACAATGAGCAGTTCTTC
TRBV11-2	TRBD2	NA	TRBJ2-4	CASSEAGVAKNIQYF	TGTGCCAGCAGCGAAGCGGGAGTTGCCAAAAACATTCAGTACTTC
TRBV29-1	NA	NA	TRBJ1-4	CSVGGANEKLFF	TGCAGCGTTGGGGGCGCGAATGAAAAACTGTTTTTT
TRBV19	NA	NA	TRBJ1-4	CASSIIGTGSEKLFF	TGTGCCAGTAGTATAATCGGCACAGGGTCTGAAAAACTGTTTTTT
TRBV28	NA	once	TRBJ1-3	CASSSDTIYF	TGTGCCAGCAGTTCAGACACCATATATTTT
TRBV5-4	NA	once	TRBJ2-7	CASSSQGGDTYEQYF	TGTGCCAGCAGCTCCCAGGGCGGGGATACCTACGAGCAGTACTTC
TRBV2	TRBD1	NA	TRBJ1-1	CASRETGATEAFF	TGTGCCAGCAGGGAAACAGGGGCCACTGAAGCTTTCTTT
TRBV2	NA	once	TRBJ1-5	CASGAGVRNQPQHF	TGTGCCAGCGGGGCGGGGGTAAGAAATCAGCCCCAGCATTTT
TRBV14	NA	NA	TRBJ2-7	CASSQQGVRAYEQYF	TGTGCCAGCAGCCAGCAGGGCGTCAGGGCCTACGAGCAGTACTTC
TRBV7-9	NA	NA	TRBJ2-1	CASSGGPFYNEQFF	TGTGCCAGCAGTGGAGGGCCCTTTTACAATGAGCAGTTCTTC
TRBV7-9	NA	NA	TRBJ1-5	CASSFDTYQPQHF	TGTGCCAGCAGCTTTGATACTTATCAGCCCCAGCATTTT
TRBV27	NA	NA	TRBJ2-2	CASSLFQGGNGELFF	TGTGCCAGCAGTTTATTCCAGGGGGGTAACGGGGAGCTGTTTTTT
TRBV18	NA	NA	TRBJ1-2	CASSLQGEYGYTF	TGTGCCAGCTCGCTACAGGGCGAGTATGGCTACACCTTC
TRBV4-2	NA	NA	TRBJ2-1	CASSQDPSSYNEQFF	TGTGCCAGCAGCCAAGATCCCAGCTCCTACAATGAGCAGTTCTTC
TRBV7-9	NA	once	TRBJ1-4	CASSSTLTGTKEKLFF	TGTGCCAGCAGCTCCACTTTGACAGGAACAAAGGAAAAACTGTTTTTT
TRBV2	TRBD1	NA	TRBJ2-5	CASSGQGGKETQYF	TGTGCCAGCAGTGGACAGGGTGGCAAAGAGACCCAGTACTTC
TRBV7-9	TRBD2	once	TRBJ2-1	CASSSGRLSNEQFF	TGTGCCAGCAGCTCCGGGAGGTTAAGTAATGAGCAGTTCTTC
TRBV7-8	TRBD2	NA	TRBJ2-5	CASSWTSGKETQYF	TGTGCCAGCAGCTGGACTAGCGGGAAAGAGACCCAGTACTTC
TRBV19	TRBD1	NA	TRBJ2-3	CASSIEGLGTRQGRLTTQYF	TGTGCCAGTAGTATCGAGGGGTTGGGAACACGACAGGGACGTCTAACTACGCAGTATTTT
TRBV10-3	NA	NA	TRBJ1-3	CAISESRGSSGNTIYF	TGTGCCATCAGTGAGTCGCGGGGAAGCTCTGGAAACACCATATATTTT
TRBV5-5	TRBD1	NA	TRBJ1-6	CASRGPGQGSNSPLHF	TGTGCCAGCAGGGGACCGGGACAGGGCTCAAATTCACCCCTCCACTTT
TRBV28	NA	few	TRBJ1-5	CAIEGRDQPQHF	TGTGCCATCGAGGGTAGGGATCAGCCCCAGCATTTT
TRBV5-8	TRBD1	NA	TRBJ2-1	CASSLLVGQGASEQFF	TGTGCCAGCAGCTTGCTTGTGGGACAGGGGGCATCTGAGCAGTTCTTC
TRBV6-1	TRBD2	NA	TRBJ2-2	CASSERIRGDGELFF	TGTGCCAGCAGTGAAAGGATTCGGGGGGACGGGGAGCTGTTTTTT
TRBV3-1/TRBV3-2	NA	NA	TRBJ1-3	CASSRTGYGGNTIYF	TGTGCCAGCAGCCGAACAGGGTACGGTGGAAACACCATATATTTT
TRBV29-1	NA	NA	TRBJ2-5	CSAQGALETQYF	TGCAGCGCCCAAGGGGCTTTGGAGACCCAGTACTTC
TRBV5-1	NA	once	TRBJ1-2	CASSLGGTNYGYTF	TGCGCCAGCAGCTTGGGGGGGACAAACTATGGCTACACCTTC
TRBV27	NA	NA	TRBJ1-1	CATSGVADTEAFF	TGTGCCACCTCCGGGGTTGCGGACACTGAAGCTTTCTTT
TRBV3-1/TRBV3-2	NA	NA	TRBJ1-1	CASSLGRAGAFF	TGTGCCAGCAGCCTCGGGAGGGCGGGCGCTTTCTTT
TRBV14	NA	NA	TRBJ2-2	CASSLSRGGTGELFF	TGTGCCAGCAGCCTCTCAAGGGGAGGAACCGGGGAGCTGTTTTTT
TRBV15	NA	NA	TRBJ2-4	CATSRDNSPGGAKNIQYF	TGTGCCACCAGCAGAGATAACAGCCCCGGAGGAGCCAAAAACATTCAGTACTTC
TRBV5-8	TRBD1	once	TRBJ1-2	CASSAPGQGGRGYTF	TGTGCCAGCAGCGCGCCGGGACAGGGCGGTCGGGGCTACACCTTC
TRBV9	TRBD1	NA	TRBJ2-7	CASSGGTAYEQYF	TGTGCCAGCAGCGGGGGGACAGCCTACGAGCAGTACTTC
TRBV19	NA	NA	TRBJ2-1	CASSIFLARSYNEQFF	TGTGCCAGTAGTATTTTCCTAGCGCGCTCCTACAATGAGCAGTTCTTC
TRBV18	NA	NA	TRBJ2-1	CASSFGLLLTEQFF	TGTGCCAGCTCCTTCGGACTCCTCCTGACTGAGCAGTTCTTC
TRBV7-9	NA	NA	TRBJ2-1	CASSPRFSSSYNEQFF	TGTGCCAGCAGCCCCCGTTTTTCCAGCTCCTACAATGAGCAGTTCTTC
TRBV30	TRBD1	NA	TRBJ2-4	CACGGQGKGIIQYF	TGTGCCTGCGGGGGACAGGGTAAGGGGATCATTCAGTACTTC
TRBV14	NA	NA	TRBJ1-2	CASSQASGQSLRYTF	TGTGCCAGCAGCCAAGCGTCGGGACAAAGTCTTCGCTACACCTTC
TRBV30	NA	NA	TRBJ1-4	CASNLRANEKLFF	TGTGCCTCCAACCTGCGGGCTAATGAAAAACTGTTTTTT
TRBV3-1/TRBV3-2	TRBD1	few	TRBJ2-2	CASSRGQPTGELFF	TGTGCCAGCAGCCGGGGACAGCCGACCGGGGAGCTGTTTTTT
TRBV11-2	NA	once	TRBJ2-3	CASSLEASRTDTQYF	TGTGCCAGCAGCTTAGAGGCTAGCAGAACAGATACGCAGTATTTT
TRBV7-2	TRBD1	NA	TRBJ2-7	CASSQYGQGFEQYF	TGTGCCAGCAGCCAGTACGGACAGGGTTTCGAGCAGTACTTC
TRBV7-2	TRBD1	once	TRBJ1-2	CASSLGGQYGYTF	TGTGCCAGCAGCTTAGGGGGACAGTATGGCTACACCTTC
TRBV10-3	TRBD2	NA	TRBJ2-7	CAISSSTSGYEQYF	TGTGCCATCAGTAGCTCGACTAGCGGATACGAGCAGTACTTC
TRBV6-5	TRBD2	NA	TRBJ2-1	CASSQGLAGLNEQFF	TGTGCCAGCAGTCAGGGACTAGCGGGCCTCAATGAGCAGTTCTTC
TRBV19	NA	NA	TRBJ2-7	CASSSQGAYEQYF	TGTGCCAGTAGTTCCCAAGGGGCATACGAGCAGTACTTC
TRBV7-8	TRBD2	NA	TRBJ2-7	CASSLELAGAYEQYF	TGTGCCAGCAGCTTAGAACTAGCGGGGGCCTACGAGCAGTACTTC